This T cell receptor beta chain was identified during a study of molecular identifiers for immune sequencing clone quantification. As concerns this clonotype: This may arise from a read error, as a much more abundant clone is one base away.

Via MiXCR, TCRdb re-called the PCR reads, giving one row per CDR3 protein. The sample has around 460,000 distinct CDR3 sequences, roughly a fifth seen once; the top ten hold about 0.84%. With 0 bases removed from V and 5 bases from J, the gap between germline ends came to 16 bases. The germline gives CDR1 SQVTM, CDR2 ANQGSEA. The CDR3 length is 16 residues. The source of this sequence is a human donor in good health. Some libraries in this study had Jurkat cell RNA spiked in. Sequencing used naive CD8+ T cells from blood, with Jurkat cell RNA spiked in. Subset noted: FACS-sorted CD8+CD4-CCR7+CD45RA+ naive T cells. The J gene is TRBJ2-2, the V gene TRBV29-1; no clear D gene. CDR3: CSVEDRAAKPTGELFF. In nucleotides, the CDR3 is TGCAGCGTTGAAGATCGGGCAGCCAAACCAACCGGGGAGCTGTTTTTT.